This TCR beta chain emerged from a study of early T cells in non-severe SARS-CoV-2 infection. In the study overall: Bulk RNA isolated from unsorted whole blood underwent sequencing; chains were not paired.

This CDR3 comprises 15 residues. The V and J ends lost 2 bases and 0 bases respectively, with 9 bases between them. Germline CDR1 SGHDT, CDR2 YYEEEE. Unique molecular identifiers were added to individual cDNA molecules. In TCRdb, the 5' RACE reads were re-called with MiXCR into one record per CDR3 protein. The profile shows more than 65,000 distinct CDR3 sequences, roughly 12% of them singletons. The chain uses TRBV5-6 and TRBJ2-1; D gene uncertain. The sequence came from an adult who was a healthcare worker with PCR-confirmed SARS-CoV-2 infection or an uninfected control (not recorded which). The specimen comprised whole blood, sampled at baseline. CDR3 region: CASSFIGDSYNEQFF. The CDR3 bases are TGTGCCAGCAGCTTCATAGGCGACTCCTACAATGAGCAGTTCTTC.